The source of this TCR beta chain is a study of T cell responses to AZD1222 COVID-19 vaccine. Study outcomes and limitations: The breadth and depth of Spike-specific TCRs increased once two AZD1222 doses had been given. Just six AZD1222 recipients tested seropositive at baseline.

In regard to this clone: Its antigen is undetermined.

Here immunoSEQ multiplex PCR was the method, and the copy in TCRdb shows in-frame clones only, minus some. Here the sample spans 180,000 or so clones, about 91% being singletons. Germline V CDR1 and CDR2: GTSNPN, SVGIG (reference sequence). V lost 6 bases and J 2 bases, leaving 13 bases between the germline ends. The CDR3 runs 13 residues. Sequencing was performed on peripheral blood, taken 28 days after the second AZD1222 dose. This chain connects TRBV30 to TRBJ1-2, with D perhaps TRBD1 (5 bases). This TCR was recovered from an adult who received the AZD1222 COVID-19 vaccine. The CDR3 sequence: CACFGTSNYGYTF. As DNA, the CDR3 is TGTGCCTGCTTTGGGACGTCGAACTATGGCTACACCTTC. Using reference TRBV30 and TRBJ1-2 for the parts outside the CDR3, the full variable domain is SQTIHQWPATLVQPVGSPLSLECTVEGTSNPNLYWYRQAAGRGLQLLFYSVGIGQISSEVPQNLSASRPQDRQFILSSKKLLLSDSGFYLCACFGTSNYGYTFGSGTRLTVV.